The T cell receptor beta chain under discussion was sequenced for a study of OX40 agonist ivuxolimab in advanced cancers. As for the study more broadly: Ivuxolimab was a fully human IgG2 agonistic monoclonal antibody targeting the costimulatory receptor OX40 (CD134). Intravenous ivuxolimab was administered to patients every 2 weeks at six dose levels: 0.01, 0.1, 0.3, 1.5, 3 and 10 mg/kg. Prior anti-PD-1, anti-PD-L1 or anti-CTLA-4 therapy was permitted, and 40% of dose-escalation patients had received checkpoint inhibitors. Peripheral TCRbeta sequencing aimed to test whether ivuxolimab altered TCR sequence diversity and caused clonal T-cell expansion. The dose-escalation cohort was 82.7% male with a mean age of about 65 years, ranging from roughly 23 to 80. Partial responses were achieved by three dose-escalation patients, of whom one had hepatocellular carcinoma and two had cutaneous melanoma. Among the approximately 50 dose-escalation patients, around 19 had hepatocellular carcinoma, 15 or so melanoma, 9 renal cell carcinoma and 9 head and neck cancer. The monotherapy dose-escalation portion (N ≈ 50 patients) of the phase I ivuxolimab trial is reported in the paper. What the work shows at the level of the full study, not this receptor alone: Clonal expansion of both CD4+ and CD8+ blood T cells was observed from baseline to week 6 at doses 0.1 to 3.0 mg/kg. After ivuxolimab, expanded clones were on average more numerous among CD8+ T cells than among CD4+ T cells. Low levels of normalized T-cell clonal expansion were also seen in some patients who did not respond. Which antigens the clonally expanded peripheral T cells were specific for was not determined. In the 0.1-3.0 mg/kg groups, partial responders had among the lowest normalized peripheral clonal expansion, particularly in CD8+ T cells.

This clone was recorded a few times. The antigen this receptor binds is unknown. The sample holds no much larger clone one base away, and base qualities are not on file. V loses 5 bases, J loses 6 bases, and the germline ends lie 9 bases apart. The cysteine opens and the phenylalanine closes a CDR3 of 12 amino acids. Of all the DNA, just the CDR3 is kept, 36 bases in frame from base 1. The germline V gene (reference sequence) specifies LNHDA as CDR1 and SQIVND as CDR2. Genomic DNA was extracted from sorted cells for sequencing of the TCRbeta CDR3 region. TCRbeta CDR3 regions were sequenced using the immunoSEQ Assay. The immuneACCESS repertoire file appears here via TCRdb, limited to in-frame rearrangements. These files lack a portion of the clones; in checked studies, under half of the deficit traces to unresolved V genes, and the cause of the others is not known. Recorded for this sample are some 50,000 clones; more than 75% of them occurred a single time. Together, the top ten hold 1.8% of the sample.

The trial excluded patients who had a history of autoimmune disease or who were on systemic immunosuppression. Peripheral blood for TCR sequencing was collected from all dose cohorts at baseline, on cycle 4 day 1, and on cycle 7 day 1. The samples were drawn from a first-in-human, open-label, multicenter phase I dose-escalation trial of ivuxolimab. Adults with locally advanced or metastatic melanoma, renal cell carcinoma, hepatocellular carcinoma or head and neck squamous cell carcinoma were enrolled in the trial. Before TCR sequencing, CD4+ T cells and CD8+ T cells were sorted from peripheral blood as separate populations.

The sequence joins TRBV19 to TRBJ2-3; no D gene is confidently identified. The clonotype originates from an adult with an advanced solid tumor such as melanoma, head and neck, liver or kidney cancer. The input for sequencing was CD4+ or CD8+ T cells sorted from blood, taken in a trial of the OX40 agonist ivuxolimab. The DNA sequence is TGTGCCAGTAGTCCCGGAGTGGATACGCAGTATTTT. This is translated as CASSPGVDTQYF.